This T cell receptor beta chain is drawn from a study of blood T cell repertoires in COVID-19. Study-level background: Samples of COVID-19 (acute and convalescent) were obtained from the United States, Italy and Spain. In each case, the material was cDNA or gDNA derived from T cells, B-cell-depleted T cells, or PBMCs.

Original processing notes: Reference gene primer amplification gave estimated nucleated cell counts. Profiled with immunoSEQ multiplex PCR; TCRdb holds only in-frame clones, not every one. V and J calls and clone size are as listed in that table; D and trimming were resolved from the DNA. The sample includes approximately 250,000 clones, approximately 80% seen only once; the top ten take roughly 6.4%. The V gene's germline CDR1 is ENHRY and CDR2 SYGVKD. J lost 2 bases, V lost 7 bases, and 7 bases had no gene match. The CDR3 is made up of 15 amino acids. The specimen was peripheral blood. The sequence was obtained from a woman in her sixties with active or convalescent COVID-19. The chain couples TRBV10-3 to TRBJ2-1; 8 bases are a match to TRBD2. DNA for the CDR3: TGTGCCATCAAGTCAGACGGGAGGGCCTACAATGAGCAGTTCTTC. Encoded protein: CAIKSDGRAYNEQFF.